The sample holds a few counts of the clone carrying this TCR beta chain. Its target is unknown. The data belong to a study of beta chain features in type 1 diabetes. Findings and caveats of the study: Reduced insertions and increased deletions marked VDJ junctions in type 1 diabetes patients.

The authors reverse transcribed all of the isolated RNA, so sequencing captured expressed TCRB transcripts. Profiling relied on immunoSEQ multiplex PCR, and the TCRdb table lists in-frame clones only, not all of them. The sample yields fewer than 350,000 clones, around a fifth seen once. The CDR3 length is 14 residues. This receptor was identified in a woman aged 18 to 35 in good health. The specimen sequenced was naive CD4+ T cells from blood. The V call is TRBV21-1, the J call TRBJ1-2; the table names TRBD1, a call not compared with the DNA. TRBV21-1 is given as a pseudogene. The chain's CDR3 is CASSKPGQDYGYTF. The CDR3 bases are TGTGCCAGCAGCAAACCCGGACAGGACTATGGCTACACCTTC.